The entry below describes one TCR beta chain. The data stem from a study of shared clonotypes between healthy human individuals. Germline lookup yields CDR1 SGHTA and CDR2 FQGNSA. CDR3 size: 13 residues. The ends lost 5 bases at V and 13 bases at J; junction bases unmatched: 8. At the deep level, the assay was run. Clones were sequenced by immunoSEQ multiplex PCR, and TCRdb holds only the in-frame ones, with some missing. This sample yields approximately 1,500,000 clones, of which 96% are seen a single time; roughly 1.1% belongs to the top ten. V is TRBV7-2 and J is TRBJ1-2; TRBD1 aligns across 12 bases. The source material was naive CD4+ T cells sorted from blood. Documented subset: CD45RA+ positively selected. The clonotype was recovered from a young man in good health. The CDR3 protein is CASSAGQGAGRTF. Written as DNA, the CDR3 is TGTGCCAGCAGCGCGGGACAGGGGGCGGGTCGCACCTTC.